The 8 T cell receptor beta chains in this list originate from one sample, sequenced in a study of breast tumors, draining lymph nodes, adjacent tissues. TCRdb reprocessed the multiplex PCR reads via MiXCR and lists one record per CDR3 protein. The table shows approximately 52,000 distinct CDR3 sequences, with under 55% occurring only once. The sample was breast tumor tissue. Every receptor here comes from a female donor with breast cancer. Some clones in this sample may be carry-over from other donors' samples.

The rearrangement joins TRBV11-1 to TRBJ2-7, with unresolved D. Germline values: CDR1 SGHAT, CDR2 FQDESV (reference sequence). The CDR3 covers 14 residues. Trimming took off 1 base at V and 2 bases at J, with 9 bases between the two ends. Here the CDR3 DNA reads TGTGCCAGCAGCTTAGGACGGACCACCTACGAGCAGTACTTC. Encoded protein: CASSLGRTTYEQYF.

By proportion, this clonotype is medium-sized (0.01 to 0.1%). J is TRBJ2-5 and V is TRBV7-2, with unresolved D. CDR3 length equals 15 residues. Germline CDR1 SGHTA, CDR2 FQGNSA. The V gene lost 3 bases and the J gene lost 2 bases, with 13 bases spanning the gap. This CDR3 is CASSLGFKIQETQYF. The DNA for the CDR3 is TGTGCCAGCAGCTTGGGGTTTAAAATACAAGAGACCCAGTACTTC.

The CDR3 coding sequence is TGTGCCAGCGGGGAGGAAAAACTGTTTTTT. As protein: CASGEEKLFF. V is TRBV7-2 and J is TRBJ1-4, with D hard to call. From germline, CDR1 is SGHTA and CDR2 FQGNSA. V was pared by 8 bases and J by 8 bases, with 6 bases between. The length of the CDR3 is 10 residues. Using reference TRBV7-2 and TRBJ1-4 for the parts outside the CDR3, the full variable domain is GAGVSQSPSNKVTEKGKDVELRCDPISGHTALYWYRQSLGQGLEFLIYFQGNSAPDKSGLPSDRFSAERTGGSVSTLTIQRTQQEDSAVYLCASGEEKLFFGSGTQLSVL.

This clonotype was recorded at least ten times. The chain recombines TRBV12-3 or TRBV12-4 with TRBJ1-2, with D maybe TRBD1 (5 bases). V was pared by 6 bases and J by 6 bases, with 20 bases between. This CDR3 comprises 15 residues. The CDR3 protein is CASSQALRDWDGYTF. The CDR3 nucleotides are TGTGCCAGCAGCCAAGCCCTTCGGGACTGGGATGGCTACACCTTC.

This clonotype showed up many times. The J gene is TRBJ1-3, the V gene TRBV4-3; D not certain. CDR1 is LGHNA, CDR2 YSLEER, per germline. The CDR3 extends over 16 amino acids. Trimming pared 0 bases from V and 0 bases from J, leaving 9 bases between. CDR3 loop: CASSQDVAVSGNTIYF. The DNA of the CDR3 is TGCGCCAGCAGCCAAGATGTGGCAGTCTCTGGAAACACCATATATTTT.

DNA of the CDR3: TGTGCCAGCAGGAGCGGCGGAGGGTCCTATAATTCACCCCTCCACTTT. As protein: CASRSGGGSYNSPLHF. The chain has TRBV7-4 and TRBJ1-6; unclear D gene. V gave up 6 bases and J gave up 1 base, with 13 bases separating them. This CDR3 is 16 amino acids long. Germline lookup yields CDR1 SGHVT and CDR2 SQSDAQ.

This clonotype was seen at least ten times. The chain uses TRBV7-3 and TRBJ1-5, with 9 bases fitting TRBD1. The V gene's germline CDR1 is SGHTA and CDR2 FQGTGA. With V trimmed by 5 bases and J by 0 bases, 14 bases remained unmatched. The CDR3 is 19 amino acids. The CDR3 bases are TGTGCCAGCAGCAACTACCGGGACAGGGCTTCTTATAGCAATCAGCCCCAGCATTTT. Translating it yields CASSNYRDRASYSNQPQHF.

This clonotype has at least ten counts. The V and J genes are TRBV7-3 and TRBJ1-2; D is unclear. Between the trimmed V and J ends, which lost 1 base and 5 bases, there was a span of 14 bases. The germline CDR1 and CDR2 sequences are SGHTA and FQGTGA. This CDR3 has 15 amino acids. The CDR3 DNA reads TGTGCCAGCAGCTTAAGTCCGGGGAGCGAGTATGGCTACACCTTC. It encodes CASSLSPGSEYGYTF.